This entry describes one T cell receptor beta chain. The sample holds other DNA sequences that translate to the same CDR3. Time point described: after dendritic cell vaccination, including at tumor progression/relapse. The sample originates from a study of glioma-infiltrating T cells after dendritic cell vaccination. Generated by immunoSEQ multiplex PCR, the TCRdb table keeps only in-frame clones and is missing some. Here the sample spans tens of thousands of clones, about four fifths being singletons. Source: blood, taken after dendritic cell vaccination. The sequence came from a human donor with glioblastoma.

The CDR3 DNA sequence: TGTGCCAGCTCACCACCGGGGGGAAAAGAGACCCAGTACTTC. Translating it yields CASSPPGGKETQYF. The genes are TRBV18 and TRBJ2-5, with D perhaps TRBD2 (6 bases). V lost 0 bases, J lost 3 bases, and 8 bases lay in between. CDR1 KGHSH and CDR2 LQKENI come from the germline V gene. This CDR3 has 14 residues.